This T cell receptor beta chain originates from a study of shared clonotypes between healthy human individuals. V lost 5 bases to trimming and J lost 4 bases; unmatched junction nucleotides: 6. Per germline, CDR1 SEHNR and CDR2 FQNEAQ (reference sequence). This CDR3 is built from 15 residues. Study processing details: With immunoSEQ giving junction-only sequences and no quality scores, filtering differed. Libraries were prepared by immunoSEQ multiplex PCR; TCRdb keeps only in-frame clonotypes and omits some of them. V and J calls and clone size follow that table, whereas D and trimming were derived from the DNA. This sample carries fewer than 2.5 million clones, over 85% of them seen once, and the ten largest clones take 0.36%. Donation came from healthy HIV-negative adults that had no recent acute infections or vaccinations. A CD45RA-negative memory subset and a CD45RA+ naive subset were separated from the CD4+ cells.

This sequence was found in a man in his late teens or twenties in good health. Some clones in this sample may be carry-over from other donors' samples. This chain links TRBV7-9 with TRBJ2-1; 9 nucleotides line up with TRBD1. Source material: naive CD4+ T cells from PBMCs. Noted subset: CD45RA+ positively selected. This CDR3 reads CASSKPGQGYNEQFF. The CDR3, as DNA: TGTGCCAGCAGCAAACCGGGACAGGGTTACAATGAGCAGTTCTTC.